This passage covers 7 T cell receptor beta chains from one sample sequenced in a study of cytomegalovirus exposure and HLA in healthy donors. Researchers ran the PCR with 60 Vbeta and 13 Jbeta primers. Produced via immunoSEQ multiplex PCR; TCRdb's table is partial and in-frame only. This table holds some 34,000 clones. Sequenced sample: PBMCs. Every receptor here comes from a man aged 40-50 years in good health and CMV-seronegative.

The chain carries TRBV29-1 and TRBJ2-5; the match to TRBD2 covers 11 bases. This CDR3 is 15 amino acids long. From germline, CDR1 is SQVTM and CDR2 ANQGSEA. V trimming: 6 bases; J trimming: 7 bases; junction bases outside the gene matches: 13. The CDR3 here is CSVGILGLAVGTQYF. The CDR3 DNA reads TGCAGCGTAGGAATTCTGGGACTAGCGGTTGGGACCCAGTACTTC.

The rearrangement links TRBV18 to TRBJ2-3; D unresolved. Germline-derived CDR1 and CDR2 are KGHSH and LQKENI. The CDR3 extends over 13 amino acids. The ends were cut back, 3 bases at V and 0 bases at J, with 4 bases in the middle. CDR3 DNA sequence: TGTGCCAGCTCACCGACAAGCACAGATACGCAGTATTTT. Its protein product is CASSPTSTDTQYF.

This rearrangement joins TRBV6-4 to TRBJ2-7, with TRBD1 identical over 12 bases. Trimming took 5 bases from V and 5 from J; bases not matched to a gene: 10. The CDR3 runs 16 residues. The germline V gene has CDR1 MRHNA and CDR2 SNTAGT. The CDR3 loop is CASSPRPGQGANEQYF. CDR3 DNA: TGTGCCAGCAGTCCCCGGCCGGGACAGGGGGCGAACGAGCAGTACTTC.

This chain joins TRBV4-3 and TRBJ1-1; a weak D match, TRBD1 (5 bases). CDR1 is LGHNA, CDR2 YSLEER, per germline. CDR3 length: 17 amino acids. V was cut by 5 bases and J by 0 bases, with 19 bases left in between. The CDR3 nucleotides read TGCGCCAGCAGCTTCTCGGGGGATAATTGGGTGAACACTGAAGCTTTCTTT. The encoded protein is CASSFSGDNWVNTEAFF.

J is TRBJ2-5 and V is TRBV10-3; D may be TRBD2 (6 bases). Looked up from germline, CDR1 is ENHRY and CDR2 is SYGVKD. The CDR3 consists of 12 residues. V dropped 2 bases and J dropped 5 bases, with 6 bases sitting between them. This chain's CDR3 is CAISEGGETQYF. CDR3 in DNA: TGTGCCATCAGTGAGGGGGGGGAGACCCAGTACTTC.

The V and J genes are TRBV14 and TRBJ2-3; 8 bases agree with TRBD1. CDR3 length: 17 amino acids. Germline-derived CDR1 and CDR2 are SGHDN and FVKESK. V was pared by 1 base and J by 2 bases, with 8 bases of the junction left unmatched. CDR3 sequence reads: CASSQVKNRGITDTQYF. The CDR3 region has the DNA TGTGCCAGCAGCCAAGTTAAAAACAGGGGGATCACAGATACGCAGTATTTT.

The chain joins TRBV19 to TRBJ2-1; 16 nucleotides match TRBD2. V trimming: 3 bases; J trimming: 2 bases; junction bases outside the gene matches: 4. Germline CDR1 is LNHDA and CDR2 is SQIVND (reference sequence). The CDR3 totals 18 residues. The CDR3: CASSMGLAGGRTYNEQFF. CDR3 DNA: TGTGCCAGTAGTATGGGACTAGCGGGAGGGCGGACCTACAATGAGCAGTTCTTC.